Below are 14 T cell receptor beta chains sequenced from a single sample in a study of long-term antiretroviral therapy in people with HIV (dated by TCRdb to 2022 to 2024). The immunoSEQ hsTCRB v3.0 assay was used at survey level resolution for TRB variable region sequencing. What TCRdb holds here is the immuneACCESS table cut down to in-frame rearrangements. Part of the clones is not present; checked against another copy, under half of the missing clones reflect an unresolved V gene, and the others are unexplained. The sample table shows roughly 25,000 clones, and roughly 82% are seen once. 5% to 6% of the sample goes to the ten largest clones. The material sequenced was unsorted PBMCs, taken 1.1 years before starting antiretroviral therapy. The receptor set was obtained from a woman younger than 45 with HIV.

This clone was seen a handful of times. The V gene is TRBV2, the J gene TRBJ1-2; maybe TRBD1 (5 bases). The germline CDR1 and CDR2 sequences are SNHLY and FYNNEI. CDR3 length: 15 residues. V dropped 2 bases and J dropped 7 bases, with 17 bases sitting between them. The CDR3 protein is CASSEPPRDSRGYTF. The CDR3 bases are TGTGCCAGCAGTGAACCCCCCCGGGACTCGCGTGGCTACACCTTC.

The genes are TRBV27 and TRBJ1-6; a weak D match, TRBD1 (5 bases). The V gene's germline CDR1 is MNHEY and CDR2 SMNVEV (reference sequence). This CDR3 has 15 amino acids. V lost 5 bases and J 10 bases, leaving 18 bases between the germline ends. DNA for the CDR3: TGTGCCAGCAGTCCACGGGCGGGGCTAGGCTCACCCCTCCACTTT. Translating it yields CASSPRAGLGSPLHF.

The CDR3 DNA is TGTGCCAGTAGAGGGGGAAGGACAGGGAGCAACTATGGCTACACCTTC. It yields the protein CASRGGRTGSNYGYTF. The chain couples TRBV19 to TRBJ1-2; 8 positions agree with TRBD1. V gave up 6 bases and J gave up 2 bases; unmatched junction bases: 11. This CDR3 is 16 amino acids long. CDR1 and CDR2 (germline): LNHDA, SQIVND (reference sequence).

This chain connects TRBV12-5 to TRBJ2-1; no definite D call. Germline V gene sequence: CDR1 LGHNT, CDR2 FRNRAP. V lost 5 bases and J 7 bases, leaving 12 bases between the germline ends. The CDR3 totals 13 residues. This chain's CDR3 is CASGPDLGNEQFF. The CDR3 DNA reads as TGTGCTAGTGGTCCGGACCTAGGGAATGAGCAGTTCTTC.

The chain links TRBV5-1 to TRBJ2-5; D gene ambiguous. Trimming cost V 5 bases and J 4 bases, with 12 bases left between them. The germline gives CDR1 SGHRS, CDR2 YFSETQ. CDR3 length: 13 amino acids. The DNA of the CDR3 is TGCGCCAGCAGTGTCGGAAACAGAGAGACCCAGTACTTC. Its translation is CASSVGNRETQYF.

The J gene is TRBJ2-1, the V gene TRBV4-2; 7 bases map to TRBD1. The CDR3 contains 13 residues. Looked up from germline, CDR1 is LGHNA and CDR2 is YNFKEQ. V dropped 5 bases and J dropped 7; count of bases not matched to a gene: 5. The CDR3 sequence is CASSFDRENEQFF. CDR3 bases: TGTGCCAGCAGCTTTGACAGGGAAAATGAGCAGTTCTTC.

The chain employs TRBV15 and TRBJ2-5; the match to TRBD2 covers 10 bases. The V gene end was trimmed by 5 bases and the J gene end by 5 bases; junction bases not matched to a gene: 5. In germline, CDR1 is LNHNV, CDR2 YYDKDF (reference sequence). This CDR3 spans 14 amino acids. The CDR3 protein is CATSGTSGAETQYF. CDR3 coding DNA: TGTGCCACCAGCGGAACTAGCGGGGCGGAGACCCAGTACTTC.

This sequence joins TRBV5-1 and TRBJ2-5; the D gene could be TRBD1 or TRBD2 (5 bases each). Germline-derived CDR1 and CDR2 are SGHRS and YFSETQ. The CDR3 runs 15 residues. Trimming removed 2 bases at V and 1 base at J, with 12 bases between. The CDR3 DNA sequence: TGCGCCAGCAGCTTCGCCCGGGGCAGCCAAGAGACCCAGTACTTC. Protein sequence: CASSFARGSQETQYF. Looking up the rest from reference TRBV5-1 and TRBJ2-5 gives the full variable domain: KAGVTQTPRYLIKTRGQQVTLSCSPISGHRSVSWYQQTPGQGLQFLFEYFSETQRNKGNFPGRFSGRQFSNSRSEMNVSTLELGDSALYLCASSFARGSQETQYFGPGTRLLVL.

The rearrangement joins TRBV25-1 to TRBJ1-6; D gene ambiguous. The germline gives CDR1 MGHDK, CDR2 SYGVNS. The V gene lost 6 bases and the J gene lost 6 bases, with 12 bases spanning the gap. CDR3 length: 14 residues. Written as DNA, the CDR3 is TGTGCCAGCAGCGAACGGGAGCCTAATTCACCCCTCCACTTT. Translated, it gives CASSEREPNSPLHF.

In this sample, this clone turned up once. The chain couples TRBV12-5 to TRBJ2-1, with 10 positions matching TRBD2. V lost 2 bases to trimming and J lost 2 bases; unmatched junction nucleotides: 9. The CDR3 consists of 18 residues. The V gene's germline CDR1 is LGHNT and CDR2 FRNRAP. The CDR3 coding sequence is TGTGCTAGTGGTTTGCTGGGACTAGCGAGGCTCCCCTACAATGAGCAGTTCTTC. Its protein is CASGLLGLARLPYNEQFF.

This clone appeared a single time. The chain uses TRBV30 and TRBJ2-7, with unresolved D. The V gene lost 0 bases and the J gene lost 0 bases, with 9 bases spanning the gap. The length of the CDR3 is 14 residues. The V gene's germline CDR1 is GTSNPN and CDR2 SVGIG (reference sequence). The CDR3 DNA reads TGTGCCTGGAGTGTAATCGGCCTCTCCTACGAGCAGTACTTC. Translated: CAWSVIGLSYEQYF.

V and J are TRBV6-5 and TRBJ2-7; the D is unclear. Trimming took off 8 bases at V and 5 bases at J, with 13 bases between the two ends. Germline loops: CDR1 MNHEY, CDR2 SVGAGI. The CDR3 has 12 amino acids. The CDR3 nucleotides are TGTGCCAGCCGCAACGCAGCCCACGAGCAGTACTTC. Protein: CASRNAAHEQYF.

The chain carries TRBV2 and TRBJ1-2, with a weak D call TRBD1 (5 bases). Trimming stripped 4 bases from V and 7 bases from J, with 19 bases between. There are 15 residues in the CDR3. Germline CDR1 reads SNHLY; CDR2 reads FYNNEI. The CDR3 here is CASSADRGTSSGYTF. The DNA of the CDR3 is TGTGCCAGCAGTGCGGATCGGGGGACTAGCAGTGGCTACACCTTC.

This chain links TRBV7-8 with TRBJ2-7; D is possibly TRBD1 (6 bases). The CDR3 sequence is 15 residues long. From germline, CDR1 is SGHVS and CDR2 FQNEAQ. The V end lost 1 base, the J end lost 2 bases, and 12 bases lay between the germline ends. DNA of the CDR3: TGTGCCAGCAGCTTAGTAACTCAGGGGCCCTACGAGCAGTACGTC. It encodes CASSLVTQGPYEQYV.